The 3 T cell receptor beta chains listed next were all sequenced from one sample in a study of OX40 agonist ivuxolimab in advanced cancers. The method was immunoSEQ multiplex PCR; TCRdb's version includes in-frame clones alone and lacks a portion of them. This table has tens of thousands of clones, roughly 80% appearing once. Sequences were derived from CD4+ or CD8+ T cells sorted from blood, sampled in a trial of the OX40 agonist ivuxolimab. The receptors shown here come from an adult with an advanced solid tumor such as melanoma, head and neck, liver or kidney cancer.

This clone was seen only a few times. This chain uses TRBV4-2 with TRBJ2-7, with 8 bases matching TRBD1. Germline lookup yields CDR1 LGHNA and CDR2 YNFKEQ. This CDR3 is built from 14 residues. Unmatched junction bases numbered 5, after V lost 2 bases and J lost 5 bases. In nucleotides, the CDR3 is TGTGCCAGCAGCCAACAGGGGGCGAATGACGAGCAGTACTTC. It is translated as CASSQQGANDEQYF.

This clone was observed a few times. This chain joins TRBV6-6 and TRBJ1-1; D is perhaps TRBD1 (5 bases). Trimming removed 2 bases from V and 0 bases from J, with 10 bases in between. Germline V gene lookup returns CDR1 MNHNY and CDR2 SVGAGI (reference sequence). The CDR3 runs to 15 residues. DNA for the CDR3: TGTGCCAGCAGTTACGAGCGGGGGGTGAACACTGAAGCTTTCTTT. It translates to CASSYERGVNTEAFF.

This clone appeared a single time. J is TRBJ2-5 and V is TRBV7-6; D gene ambiguous. The germline V gene has CDR1 SGHVS and CDR2 FNYEAQ. This CDR3 contains 12 residues. Deletions cut 6 bases from V and 2 bases from J, with 7 bases between. This CDR3 reads CASRKWQETQYF. The DNA of the CDR3 is TGTGCCAGCAGGAAGTGGCAAGAGACCCAGTACTTC. Supplemented by reference TRBV7-6 and TRBJ2-5, the full variable domain reads GAGVSQSPRYKVTKRGQDVALRCDPISGHVSLYWYRQALGQGPEFLTYFNYEAQQDKSGLPNDRFSAERPEGSISTLTIQRTEQRDSAMYRCASRKWQETQYFGPGTRLLVL.